This TCR beta chain was sequenced in a study of tumor-infiltrating lymphocytes in primary liver carcinoma. Overall study context: Both sexes were represented among patients, who were 30 to 69 years old. Study-level results: Blood trailed tumors significantly in top-250-clone fraction (p = 0.039). For tumor-adjacent and tumor-blood pairs, overlap was less than that seen for tumor region pairs.

In the case of this clonotype: The antigen is unknown. At one boundary the junction diverges from the germline segment, which might be a read error.

From around 500 ng total RNA, TCR beta cDNA was generated with a primer in the constant region. Nested multiplex PCR, run for three rounds with slightly modified ARM-PCR, yielded TCR beta libraries. Two initial PCR rounds of around 9 cycles each paired TRBV1-TRBV30 forward primers with a C-beta reverse primer. TCRdb itself ran the multiplex PCR reads through MiXCR, one entry per CDR3 protein. The sample includes around 79,000 distinct CDR3 sequences, roughly 72% of them seen just once. The length of the CDR3 is 15 residues. Joint extraction of RNA and DNA used roughly 17-32 mg of bulk tissue that was unsorted.

The receptor comes from a man aged 40-55 years with primary liver carcinoma and hepatitis B virus infection. The chain recombines TRBV12-3 or TRBV12-4 with TRBJ1-1; 9 positions agree with TRBD1. The material sequenced was tumor-adjacent normal liver tissue. In DNA form, the CDR3 reads TGTGCCAGCCGAGGAAGGACAGGGGAAAACACTGAAACTTTCTTT. This sequence encodes CASRGRTGENTETFF.